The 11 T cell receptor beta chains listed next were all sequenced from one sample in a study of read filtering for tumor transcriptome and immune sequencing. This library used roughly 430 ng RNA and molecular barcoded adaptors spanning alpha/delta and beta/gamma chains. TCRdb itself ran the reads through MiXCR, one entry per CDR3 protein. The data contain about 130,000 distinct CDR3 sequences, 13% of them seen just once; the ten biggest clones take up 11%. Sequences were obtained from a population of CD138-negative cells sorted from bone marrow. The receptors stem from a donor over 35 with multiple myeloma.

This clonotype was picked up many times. CDR3 in amino acids: CSARLTRGSPLHF. The DNA of the CDR3 is TGCAGTGCTAGATTGACAAGGGGATCACCCCTCCACTTT. This sequence joins TRBV20-1 and TRBJ1-6, with D perhaps matching TRBD1 (5 bases). The CDR3 spans 13 residues. Germline V gene data show CDR1 as DFQATT and CDR2 as SNEGSKA (reference sequence). Trimming took off 2 bases at V and 10 bases at J, with 12 bases between the two ends.

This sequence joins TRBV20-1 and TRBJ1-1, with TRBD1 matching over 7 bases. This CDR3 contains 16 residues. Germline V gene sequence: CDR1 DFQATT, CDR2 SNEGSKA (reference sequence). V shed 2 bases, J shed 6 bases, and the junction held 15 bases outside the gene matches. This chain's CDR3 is CSARPRGYLLDAEAFF. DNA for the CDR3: TGCAGTGCTAGACCCAGGGGGTACCTCCTGGACGCTGAAGCTTTCTTT.

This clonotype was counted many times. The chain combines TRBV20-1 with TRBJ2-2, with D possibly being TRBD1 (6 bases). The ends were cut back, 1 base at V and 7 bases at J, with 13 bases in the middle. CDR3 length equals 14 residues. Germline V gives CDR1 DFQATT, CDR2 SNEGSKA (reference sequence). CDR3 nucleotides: TGCAGTGCTAGAGTTCCAGGGGTCGACGGGGAGCTGTTTTTT. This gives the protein CSARVPGVDGELFF.

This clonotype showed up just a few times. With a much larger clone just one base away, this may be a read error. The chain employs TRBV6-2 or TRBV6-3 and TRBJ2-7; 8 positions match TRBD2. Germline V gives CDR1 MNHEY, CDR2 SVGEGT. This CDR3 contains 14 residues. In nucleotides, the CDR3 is TGTGCCAGCCTAGCGGGCCAGACGACCTACGACCAGTACTTC. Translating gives CASLAGQTTYDQYF.

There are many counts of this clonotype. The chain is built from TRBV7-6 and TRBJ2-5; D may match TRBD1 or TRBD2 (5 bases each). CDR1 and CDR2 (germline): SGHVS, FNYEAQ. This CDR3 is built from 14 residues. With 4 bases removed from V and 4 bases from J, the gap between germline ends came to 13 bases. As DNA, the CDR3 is TGTGCCAGCAGCTCCGGGGCTTGGGGAGAGACCCAGTACTTC. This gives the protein CASSSGAWGETQYF.

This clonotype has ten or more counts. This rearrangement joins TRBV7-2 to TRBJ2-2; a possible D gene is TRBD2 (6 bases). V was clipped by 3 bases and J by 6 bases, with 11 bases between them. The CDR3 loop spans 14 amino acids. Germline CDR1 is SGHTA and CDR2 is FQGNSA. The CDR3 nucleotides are TGTGCCAGCAGCTTCGTGGGAGGAGCCGGGGAGCTGTTTTTT. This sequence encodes CASSFVGGAGELFF. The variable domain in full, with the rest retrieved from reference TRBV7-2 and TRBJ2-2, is GAGVSQSPSNKVTEKGKDVELRCDPISGHTALYWYRQSLGQGLEFLIYFQGNSAPDKSGLPSDRFSAERTGGSVSTLTIQRTQQEDSAVYLCASSFVGGAGELFFGEGSRLTVL.

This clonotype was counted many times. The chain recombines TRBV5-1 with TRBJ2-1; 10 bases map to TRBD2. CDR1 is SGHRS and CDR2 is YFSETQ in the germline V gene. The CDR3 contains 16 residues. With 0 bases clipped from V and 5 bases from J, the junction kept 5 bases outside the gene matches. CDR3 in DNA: TGCGCCAGCAGCTTGGTAGTTAGCGGGAGGCACAATGAGCAGTTCTTC. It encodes CASSLVVSGRHNEQFF. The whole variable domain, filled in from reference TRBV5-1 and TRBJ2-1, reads KAGVTQTPRYLIKTRGQQVTLSCSPISGHRSVSWYQQTPGQGLQFLFEYFSETQRNKGNFPGRFSGRQFSNSRSEMNVSTLELGDSALYLCASSLVVSGRHNEQFFGPGTRLTVL.

The CDR3 here is CASSMGLQLNEQYF. The CDR3 DNA sequence: TGTGCCAGTAGTATGGGACTCCAACTCAACGAGCAGTACTTC. The chain carries TRBV19 and TRBJ2-7, with D possibly TRBD2 on 6 matching bases. The CDR3 has 14 amino acids. Germline-derived CDR1 and CDR2 are LNHDA and SQIVND (reference sequence). V lost 3 bases and J 5 bases, leaving 14 bases between the germline ends.

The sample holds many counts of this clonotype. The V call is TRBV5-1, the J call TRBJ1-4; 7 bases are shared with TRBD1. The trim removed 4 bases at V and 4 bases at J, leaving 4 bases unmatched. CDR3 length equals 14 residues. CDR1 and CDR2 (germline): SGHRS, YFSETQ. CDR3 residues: CASSGGQHNEKLFF. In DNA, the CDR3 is TGCGCCAGCAGCGGGGGACAGCATAATGAAAAACTGTTTTTT.

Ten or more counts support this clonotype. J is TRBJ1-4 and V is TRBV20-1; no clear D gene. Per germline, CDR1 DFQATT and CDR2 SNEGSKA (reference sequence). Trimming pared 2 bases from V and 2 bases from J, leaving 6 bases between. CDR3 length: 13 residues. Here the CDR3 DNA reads TGCAGTGCTAGATGGGGTACTAATGAAAAACTGTTTTTT. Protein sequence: CSARWGTNEKLFF.

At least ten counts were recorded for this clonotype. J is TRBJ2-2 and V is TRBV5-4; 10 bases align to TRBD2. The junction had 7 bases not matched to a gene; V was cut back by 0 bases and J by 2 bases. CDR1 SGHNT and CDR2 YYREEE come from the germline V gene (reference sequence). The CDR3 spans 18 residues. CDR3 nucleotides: TGTGCCAGCAGCTTGGCTTCTAGCGGGAGCCTAAACACCGGGGAGCTGTTTTTT. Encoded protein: CASSLASSGSLNTGELFF.